Shown below are 3 T cell receptor beta chains from a single sample sequenced in a study of CD8 T cells in ankylosing spondylitis. TCRdb re-derived calls from the 5' RACE reads in MiXCR, one entry per CDR3 protein. The sample comprises 85,000 to 100,000 distinct CDR3 sequences, about 8.8% of which are singletons, and just over 5% rests with the top ten. The sequenced sample was blood, either unsorted or a sorted T cell fraction (not recorded which). Receptors were obtained from a male donor with ankylosing spondylitis or in good health (not recorded which).

This clonotype showed up many times. The V and J genes are TRBV29-1 and TRBJ2-1; 14 nucleotides agree with TRBD2. Trimming at V came to 7 bases and at J to 0 bases, leaving 2 bases not matched to a gene. The CDR3 consists of 15 residues. The V gene's germline CDR1 is SQVTM and CDR2 ANQGSEA. The CDR3 reads CSGTSGGSSYNEQFF. The CDR3 DNA sequence: TGCAGCGGGACTAGCGGGGGGAGCTCCTACAATGAGCAGTTCTTC.

This clonotype was counted at least ten times. This chain uses TRBV7-3 with TRBJ2-1; the D gene is possibly TRBD2 (6 bases). This CDR3 comprises 15 residues. Trimming shortened V by 5 bases and J by 4 bases, and 15 bases separated the two germline ends. CDR1 is SGHTA and CDR2 is FQGTGA in the germline V gene. Here the CDR3 DNA reads TGTGCCAGCAGCATTAGTCCGGGGACTTACAATGAGCAGTTCTTC. Its protein product is CASSISPGTYNEQFF.

This clonotype has at least ten counts. V and J are TRBV6-5 and TRBJ2-7; the match to TRBD2 covers 9 bases. With V trimmed by 0 bases and J by 3 bases, 6 bases remained unmatched. The CDR3 is 16 residues long. Germline loops: CDR1 MNHEY, CDR2 SVGAGI. CDR3 DNA sequence: TGTGCCAGCAGTTACTCTTTGACTAGCGGACACTACGAGCAGTACTTC. Its protein product is CASSYSLTSGHYEQYF.